This TCR beta chain was recorded in a study of T cell responses to AZD1222 COVID-19 vaccine. Concerning this clone: Antigen unknown.

TCRdb keeps only in-frame clones here, not all; method: immunoSEQ multiplex PCR. The table lists some 64,000 clones, approximately 90% of them singletons. This CDR3 has 10 amino acids. Per the germline V gene, CDR1 is SQVTM and CDR2 is ANQGSEA. The V gene lost 8 bases and the J gene lost 2 bases, with 5 bases spanning the gap. Study findings and constraints: Baseline antibody screening turned up just a handful of seropositive AZD1222 recipients. Donors were mostly white British, more females; clonal diversity possibly underestimated. Samples come after the peak T cell response, not at day 14. Close to half of spike-specific TCRs reportedly recognize unmutated variant regions.

Sample: peripheral blood, taken 28 days after the second dose of the MenACWY control vaccine. The chain joins TRBV29-1 to TRBJ2-3; D unresolved. The receptor comes from an adult who received the MenACWY meningococcal vaccine as a control. CDR3 sequence reads: CSSHTDTQYF. CDR3 coding DNA: TGCAGCTCCCACACAGATACGCAGTATTTT.